This record concerns one TCR beta chain sequence. In the original analysis: Nucleated cell number was recorded as an estimate derived from reference gene primer amplification. The method was immunoSEQ multiplex PCR; TCRdb's version includes in-frame clones alone and lacks a portion of them. The V and J calls and clone size come from that table; D and trimming were worked out from the DNA. Counted here are around 93,000 clones, about 80% occurring once; the ten biggest clones make up around 4.4%. The sample comes from a study of blood T cell repertoires in COVID-19. Study-level information: Researchers got acute and convalescent COVID-19 samples from the United States, Italy and Spain. PBMCs, B-cell-depleted T cells, or T cells were the source of the cDNA or gDNA that made up the material.

The germline CDR1 and CDR2 sequences are MNHEY and SVGEGT. There are 16 residues in the CDR3. Between the trimmed V and J ends, which lost 3 bases and 4 bases, there was a span of 16 bases. This TCR came from a man in his sixties with acute or convalescent COVID-19. Sequenced input: peripheral blood. This chain joins TRBV6-2 or TRBV6-3 and TRBJ1-5; the D gene is possibly TRBD1 (5 bases). The CDR3, as DNA: TGTGCCAGCAGTTATCCGGGGACTATGGCTAATCAGCCCCAGCATTTT. Protein product: CASSYPGTMANQPQHF.